This TCR beta chain emerged from a study of CD4 T cells in relation to SARS-CoV-2 and coronaviruses. This table comes from immunoSEQ multiplex PCR, and its TCRdb copy is limited to in-frame clones, with some not included. The sample consists of 65,000 or so clones, around 93% of them appearing once. Study-wide findings and caveats: No donor gave both pre-pandemic and post-infection samples.

Germline V gene sequence: CDR1 MNHNY, CDR2 SVGAGI (reference sequence). CDR3 size: 11 residues. The ends were cut back, 7 bases at V and 3 bases at J, with 5 bases in the middle. The sample holds a few counts of this clone. Its antigen is still unknown. CD4+ T cells from unexposed donors were obtained before the COVID-19 pandemic (2011-2018). This TCR was recovered from a human donor in good health. J is TRBJ2-3 and V is TRBV6-6; D unclear. The sample was naive CD4+ T cells from PBMCs. The subset here: naive CD4+ T cells isolated by negative enrichment. This CDR3 reads CASKLTDTQYF. The CDR3 DNA sequence: TGTGCCAGCAAGCTAACAGATACGCAGTATTTT.